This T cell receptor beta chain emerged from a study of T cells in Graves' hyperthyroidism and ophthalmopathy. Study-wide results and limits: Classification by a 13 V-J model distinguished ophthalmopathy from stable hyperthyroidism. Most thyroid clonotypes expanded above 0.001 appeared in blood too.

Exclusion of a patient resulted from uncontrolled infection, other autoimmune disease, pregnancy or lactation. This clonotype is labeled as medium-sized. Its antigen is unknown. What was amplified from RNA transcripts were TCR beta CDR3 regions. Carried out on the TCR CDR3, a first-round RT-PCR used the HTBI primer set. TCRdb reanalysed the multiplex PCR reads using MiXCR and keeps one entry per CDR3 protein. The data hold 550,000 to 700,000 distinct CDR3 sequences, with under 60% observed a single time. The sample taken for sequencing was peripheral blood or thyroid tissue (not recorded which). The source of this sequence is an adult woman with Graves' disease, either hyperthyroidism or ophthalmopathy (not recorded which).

The CDR3 is CASSVDTGSYEAFF. CDR3 bases: TGTGCCAGCAGTGTTGACACTGGAAGCTATGAAGCTTTCTTT. The rearrangement uses TRBV2 and TRBJ1-1; no clear D. There are 14 residues in the CDR3. V lost 4 bases, J lost 7 bases, and 16 bases lay in between. Germline V lookup: CDR1 SNHLY, CDR2 FYNNEI.